These T cell receptor beta chains were read from a single sample in a study of cytomegalovirus exposure and HLA in healthy donors. Profiled with immunoSEQ multiplex PCR; TCRdb holds only in-frame clones, not every one. This table holds fewer than 250,000 clones, 82% found once. The sequenced material came from PBMCs. All receptors come from a man in his forties in good health and CMV-seropositive. CDR3s leave out the opening cysteine and the closing phenylalanine or tryptophan.

j_gene	v_gene	CDR3aa
TRBJ2-5	TRBV23-1	ASSQDRGRQETQY
TRBJ2-3	TRBV29-1	SVQQTQAYLGDTQY
TRBJ2-1	TRBV11-3	ASSSPGQGTNEQF
TRBJ2-1	TRBV7-3	ARALGFSYNEQF
TRBJ2-2	TRBV11-3	ASSRPGQGPNTGELF
TRBJ2-5	TRBV6-6	ASSRQETQY
TRBJ2-7	TRBV6-1	ASSEAVTSEAYEQY
TRBJ2-3	TRBV6-1	ASSVGADTQY
TRBJ1-1	TRBV9	ASSVSTGDTEAF
TRBJ2-5	TRBV7-9	SSSAKETQY
TRBJ2-7	TRBV4-1	ASSQGSRGSYEQY
TRBJ2-7	TRBV2	ASRSGRAAYEQY
TRBJ1-4	TRBV5-1	ASSRDRGPGEKLF
TRBJ2-7	TRBV2	ASRRTGEDDEQY
TRBJ1-2	TRBV4-2	ASSQGGTGYYGYT
TRBJ1-1	TRBV13	ASSETGEAF
TRBJ1-3	TRBV29-1	SVPRGQGGRSGNTIY
TRBJ1-5	TRBV15	ATSGGVSDRGQPQH
TRBJ1-4	TRBV4-2	ASSQDPAGPLNEKLF
TRBJ2-2	TRBV30	AWSSAIAGGTGELF
TRBJ1-2	TRBV18	ASSPDLENYGYT
TRBJ2-1	TRBV7-9	ASSRGLAGGPSSYNEQF
TRBJ1-2	TRBV11-2	ASSLDRGAPRGYT
TRBJ2-2	TRBV2	ASSERGGRVTGELF
TRBJ2-1	TRBV10-1	ASSDPTGVQF
TRBJ2-2	TRBV5-6	ASSLSGLFFGGELF
TRBJ2-7	TRBV10-3	AIGRLAGGSYEQY
TRBJ2-2	TRBV7-8	ASSLFSGEVGGELF
TRBJ2-3	TRBV7-2	ASSPRPGLGTDTQY
TRBJ2-1	TRBV2	ASTESGRVYNEQF
TRBJ1-1	TRBV7-3	ASSTTPGQVTNTEAF
TRBJ1-3	TRBV5-8	ASSLSRQLLSGNTIY
TRBJ2-1	TRBV4-1	ASARAGFDWQIYDEQF
TRBJ2-2	TRBV27	ASKNRGVGELF
TRBJ2-7	TRBV6-5	FFKQKAAYEQY
TRBJ1-4	TRBV5-4	ASSLTGNEKLF
TRBJ2-1	TRBV10-3	AISAGFYNEQF
TRBJ1-2	TRBV15	ATSSVEGYGYT
TRBJ2-3	TRBV10-3	AISEAGGITDTQY
TRBJ2-1	TRBV4-1	ASSQDLEQQF
TRBJ1-2	TRBV19	ASSMSNYGYT
TRBJ2-7	TRBV6-1	ASSERGLAGTYEQY
TRBJ2-4	TRBV15	ATSRASGRSVVAKNIQY
TRBJ2-2	TRBV19	ASSIWATGELF
TRBJ1-5	TRBV7-8	ASSPSGDPYSNQPQH
TRBJ2-5	TRBV5-1	ASSSVGGAGGFVETQY
TRBJ2-2	TRBV2	ASRQGNTGELF